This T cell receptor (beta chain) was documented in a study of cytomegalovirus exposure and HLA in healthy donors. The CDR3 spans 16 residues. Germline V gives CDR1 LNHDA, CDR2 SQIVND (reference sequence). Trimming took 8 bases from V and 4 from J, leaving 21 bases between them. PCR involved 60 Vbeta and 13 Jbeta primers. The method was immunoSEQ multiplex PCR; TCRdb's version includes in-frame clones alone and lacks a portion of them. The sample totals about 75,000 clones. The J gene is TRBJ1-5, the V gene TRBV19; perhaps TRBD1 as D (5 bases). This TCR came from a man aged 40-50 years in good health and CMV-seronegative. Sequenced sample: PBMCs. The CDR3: CASGDSFSTVNQPQHF. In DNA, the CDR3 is TGTGCCAGTGGCGACAGCTTCTCGACTGTAAATCAGCCCCAGCATTTT.